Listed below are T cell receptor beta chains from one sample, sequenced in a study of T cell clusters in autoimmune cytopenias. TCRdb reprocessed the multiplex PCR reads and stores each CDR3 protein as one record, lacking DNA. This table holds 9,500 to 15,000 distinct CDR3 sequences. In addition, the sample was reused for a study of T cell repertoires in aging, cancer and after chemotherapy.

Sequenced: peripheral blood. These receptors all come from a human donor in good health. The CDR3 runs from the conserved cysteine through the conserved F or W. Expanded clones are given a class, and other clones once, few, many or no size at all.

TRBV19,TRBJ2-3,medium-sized,CASRRGGVGTDTQYF
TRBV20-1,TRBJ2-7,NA,CSARDLAEIYEQYF
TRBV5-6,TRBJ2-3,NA,CASSLGGLSTDTQYF
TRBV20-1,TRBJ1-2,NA,CSARIPGNYGYTF
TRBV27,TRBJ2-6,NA,CASSLGGANVLTF
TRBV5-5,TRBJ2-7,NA,CASSLVRGSYEQYF
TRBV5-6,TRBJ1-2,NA,CASSDTGGNGYTF
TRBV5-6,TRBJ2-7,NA,CASSWGTASYEQYF
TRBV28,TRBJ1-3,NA,CASSLTTSSGNTIYF
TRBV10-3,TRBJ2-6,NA,CAISEFRNSGANVLTF
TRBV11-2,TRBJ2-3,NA,CASSLGWGRGTDTQYF